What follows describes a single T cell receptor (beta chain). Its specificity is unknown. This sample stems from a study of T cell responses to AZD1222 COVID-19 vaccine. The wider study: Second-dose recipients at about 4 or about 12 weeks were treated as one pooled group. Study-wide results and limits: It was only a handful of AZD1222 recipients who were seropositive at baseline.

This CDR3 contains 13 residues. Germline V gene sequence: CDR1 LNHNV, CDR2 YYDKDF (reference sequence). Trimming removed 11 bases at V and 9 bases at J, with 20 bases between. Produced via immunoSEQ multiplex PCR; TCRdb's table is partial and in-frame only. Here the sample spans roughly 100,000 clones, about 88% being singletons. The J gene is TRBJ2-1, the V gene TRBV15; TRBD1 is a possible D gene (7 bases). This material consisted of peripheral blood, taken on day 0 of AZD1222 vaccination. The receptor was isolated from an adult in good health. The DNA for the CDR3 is TGTGCCGTAACAGGGGACTGGGATCGTGAGCAGTTCTTC. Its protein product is CAVTGDWDREQFF.